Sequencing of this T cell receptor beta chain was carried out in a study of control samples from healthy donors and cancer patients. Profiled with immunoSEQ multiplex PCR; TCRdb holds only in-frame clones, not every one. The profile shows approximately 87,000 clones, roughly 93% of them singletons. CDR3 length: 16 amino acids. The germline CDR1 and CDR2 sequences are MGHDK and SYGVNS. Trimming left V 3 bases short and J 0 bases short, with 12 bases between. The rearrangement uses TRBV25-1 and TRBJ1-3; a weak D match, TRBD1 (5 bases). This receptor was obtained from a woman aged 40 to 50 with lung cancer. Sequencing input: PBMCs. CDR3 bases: TGTGCCAGCAGTGAGGGGGGGGGTAGCTCTGGAAACACCATATATTTT. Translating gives CASSEGGGSSGNTIYF.